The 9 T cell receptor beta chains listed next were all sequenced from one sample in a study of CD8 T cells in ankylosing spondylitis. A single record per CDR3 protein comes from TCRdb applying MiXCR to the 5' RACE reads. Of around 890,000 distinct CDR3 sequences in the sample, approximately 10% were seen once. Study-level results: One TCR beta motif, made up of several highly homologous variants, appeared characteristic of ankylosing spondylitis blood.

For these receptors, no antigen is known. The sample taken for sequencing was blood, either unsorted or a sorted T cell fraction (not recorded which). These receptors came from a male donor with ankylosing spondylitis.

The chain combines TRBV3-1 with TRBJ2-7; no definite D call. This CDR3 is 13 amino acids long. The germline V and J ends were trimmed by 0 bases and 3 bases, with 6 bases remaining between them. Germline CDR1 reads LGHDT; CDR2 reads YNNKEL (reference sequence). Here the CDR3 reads CASSQDWSYEQYF. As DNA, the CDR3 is TGTGCCAGCAGCCAAGATTGGAGCTACGAGCAGTACTTC.

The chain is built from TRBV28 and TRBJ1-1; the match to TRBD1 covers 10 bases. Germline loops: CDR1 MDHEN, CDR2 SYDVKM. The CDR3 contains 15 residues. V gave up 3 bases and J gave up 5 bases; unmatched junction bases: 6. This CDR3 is CASSFLGTGVTEAFF. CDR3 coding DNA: TGTGCCAGCAGTTTTTTGGGGACAGGGGTAACTGAAGCTTTCTTT.

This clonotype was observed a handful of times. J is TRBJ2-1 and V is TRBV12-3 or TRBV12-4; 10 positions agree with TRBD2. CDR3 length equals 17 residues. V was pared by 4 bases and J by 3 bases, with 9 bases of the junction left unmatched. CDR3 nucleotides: TGTGCCAGCAGTTCGGGGCCCAGACTAGCGGGCTACAATGAGCAGTTCTTC. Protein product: CASSSGPRLAGYNEQFF.

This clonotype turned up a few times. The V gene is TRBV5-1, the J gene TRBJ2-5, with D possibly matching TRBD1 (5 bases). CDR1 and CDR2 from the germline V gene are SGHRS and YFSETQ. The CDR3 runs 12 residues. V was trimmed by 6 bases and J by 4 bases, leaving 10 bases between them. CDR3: CASKDRVETQYF. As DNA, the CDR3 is TGCGCCAGCAAAGACAGAGTAGAGACCCAGTACTTC.

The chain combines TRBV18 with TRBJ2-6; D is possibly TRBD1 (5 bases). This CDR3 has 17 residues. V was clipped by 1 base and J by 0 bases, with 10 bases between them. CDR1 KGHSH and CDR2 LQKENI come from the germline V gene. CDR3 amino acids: CASSPLSGPSGANVLTF. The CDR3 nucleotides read TGTGCCAGCTCACCACTGTCAGGGCCCTCTGGGGCCAACGTCCTGACTTTC.

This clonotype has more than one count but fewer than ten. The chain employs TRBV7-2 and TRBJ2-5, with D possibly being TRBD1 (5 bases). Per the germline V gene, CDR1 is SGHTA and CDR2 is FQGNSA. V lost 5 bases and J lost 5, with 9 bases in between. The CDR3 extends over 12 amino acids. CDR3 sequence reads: CASSTGWETQYF. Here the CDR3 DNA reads TGTGCCAGCAGCACAGGCTGGGAGACCCAGTACTTC. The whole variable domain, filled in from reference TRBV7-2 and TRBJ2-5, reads GAGVSQSPSNKVTEKGKDVELRCDPISGHTALYWYRQSLGQGLEFLIYFQGNSAPDKSGLPSDRFSAERTGGSVSTLTIQRTQQEDSAVYLCASSTGWETQYFGPGTRLLVL.

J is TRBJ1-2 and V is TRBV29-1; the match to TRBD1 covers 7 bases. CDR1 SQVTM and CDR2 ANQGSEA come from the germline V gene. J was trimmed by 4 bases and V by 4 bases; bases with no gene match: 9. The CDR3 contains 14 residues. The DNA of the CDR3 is TGCAGCGTTGTCGGGACAGCCAAAAGCTATGGCTACACCTTC. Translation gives CSVVGTAKSYGYTF. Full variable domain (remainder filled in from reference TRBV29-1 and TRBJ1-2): SAVISQKPSRDICQRGTSLTIQCQVDSQVTMMFWYRQQPGQSLTLIATANQGSEATYESGFVIDKFPISRPNLTFSTLTVSNMSPEDSSIYLCSVVGTAKSYGYTFGSGTRLTVV.

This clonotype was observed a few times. CDR3: CASSFSGPVYGYTF. For the CDR3, the DNA is TGCGCCAGCAGCTTCTCAGGACCAGTCTATGGCTACACCTTC. The chain has TRBV5-1 and TRBJ1-2; D remains ambiguous. The CDR3 runs 14 residues. Germline V CDR1 and CDR2: SGHRS, YFSETQ. Trimming shortened V by 2 bases and J by 4 bases, and 12 bases separated the two germline ends.

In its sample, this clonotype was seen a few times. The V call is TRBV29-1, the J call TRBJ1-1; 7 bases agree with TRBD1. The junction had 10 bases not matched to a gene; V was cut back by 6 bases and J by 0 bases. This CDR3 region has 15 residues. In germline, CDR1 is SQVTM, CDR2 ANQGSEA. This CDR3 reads CSVGQSAFMNTEAFF. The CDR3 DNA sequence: TGCAGCGTGGGACAGTCCGCTTTTATGAACACTGAAGCTTTCTTT.